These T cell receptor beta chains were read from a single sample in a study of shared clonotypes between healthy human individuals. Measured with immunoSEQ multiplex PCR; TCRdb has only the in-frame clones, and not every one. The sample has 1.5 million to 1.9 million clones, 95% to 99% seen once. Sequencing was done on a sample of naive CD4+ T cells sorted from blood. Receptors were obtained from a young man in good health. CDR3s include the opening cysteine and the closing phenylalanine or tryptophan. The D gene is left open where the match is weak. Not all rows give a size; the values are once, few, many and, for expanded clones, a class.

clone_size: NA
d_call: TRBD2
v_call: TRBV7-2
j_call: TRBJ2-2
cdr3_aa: CASSPGVVAGGPFTGELFF
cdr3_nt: TGTGCCAGCAGCCCTGGGGTGGTAGCGGGAGGGCCGTTCACCGGGGAGCTGTTTTTT

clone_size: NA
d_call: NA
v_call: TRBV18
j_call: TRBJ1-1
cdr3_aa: CASSVIGTEAFF
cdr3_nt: TGTGCCAGCTCAGTGATTGGAACTGAAGCTTTCTTT

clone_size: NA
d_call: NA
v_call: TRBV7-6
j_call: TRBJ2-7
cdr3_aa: CASSLVETEQYF
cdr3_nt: TGTGCCAGCAGCTTAGTGGAGACCGAGCAGTACTTC

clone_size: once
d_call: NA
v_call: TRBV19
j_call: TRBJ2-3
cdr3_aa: CASTPSANTDTQYF
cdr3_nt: TGTGCCAGTACTCCTAGCGCGAACACAGATACGCAGTATTTT

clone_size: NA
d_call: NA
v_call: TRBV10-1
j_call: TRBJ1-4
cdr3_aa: CASSEGRKQNEKLFF
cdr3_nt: TGCGCCAGCAGTGAGGGACGGAAACAAAATGAAAAACTGTTTTTT

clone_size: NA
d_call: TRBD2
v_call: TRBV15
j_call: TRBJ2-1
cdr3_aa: CATSRRLAGEGNEQFF
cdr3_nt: TGTGCCACCAGCAGACGCCTAGCGGGAGAGGGTAATGAGCAGTTCTTC

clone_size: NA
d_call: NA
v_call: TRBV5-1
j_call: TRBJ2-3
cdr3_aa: CASSPHGTDTQYF
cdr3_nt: TGCGCCAGCAGCCCCCATGGGACAGATACGCAGTATTTT

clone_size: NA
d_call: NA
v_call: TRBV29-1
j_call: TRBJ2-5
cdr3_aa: CSVEGASWETQYF
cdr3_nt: TGCAGCGTTGAAGGGGCCTCCTGGGAGACCCAGTACTTC

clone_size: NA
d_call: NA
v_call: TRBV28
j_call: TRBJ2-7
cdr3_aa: CASRLGGGTKEQYF
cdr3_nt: TGTGCCAGCAGGTTGGGAGGGGGGACTAAGGAGCAGTACTTC

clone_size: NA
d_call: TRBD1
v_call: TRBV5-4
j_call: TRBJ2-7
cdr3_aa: CAGSTGGPGEQYF
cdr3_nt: TGTGCCGGTTCCACAGGGGGCCCCGGCGAGCAGTACTTC

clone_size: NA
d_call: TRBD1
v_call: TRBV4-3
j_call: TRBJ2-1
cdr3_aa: CASSQDGQAQGNEQFF
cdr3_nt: TGCGCCAGCAGCCAAGATGGACAGGCCCAAGGAAATGAGCAGTTCTTC

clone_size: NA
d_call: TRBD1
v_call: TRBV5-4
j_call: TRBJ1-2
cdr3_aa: CASSLQGGWGYTF
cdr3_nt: TGTGCCAGCAGCTTGCAGGGGGGCTGGGGCTACACCTTC

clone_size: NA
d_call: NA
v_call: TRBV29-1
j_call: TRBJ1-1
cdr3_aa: CSVHQGIGRYMNTEAFF
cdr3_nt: TGCAGCGTTCACCAGGGAATTGGCCGTTACATGAACACTGAAGCTTTCTTT

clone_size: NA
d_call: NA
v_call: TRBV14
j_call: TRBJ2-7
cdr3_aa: CASSQYLLSYEQYF
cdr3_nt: TGTGCCAGCAGCCAATACCTCCTATCCTACGAGCAGTACTTC

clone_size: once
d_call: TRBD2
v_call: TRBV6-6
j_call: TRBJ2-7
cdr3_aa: CASRSSGERHEQYF
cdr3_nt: TGTGCCAGCAGATCTAGCGGGGAGAGGCACGAGCAGTACTTC

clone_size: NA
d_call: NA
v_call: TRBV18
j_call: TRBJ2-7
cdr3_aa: CASSPDQNSYEQYF
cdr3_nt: TGTGCCAGCTCACCCGACCAAAACTCCTACGAGCAGTACTTC

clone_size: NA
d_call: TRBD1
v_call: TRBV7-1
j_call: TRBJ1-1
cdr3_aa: CASSQGQITEAFF
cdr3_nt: TGTGCCAGCAGCCAGGGACAGATCACTGAAGCTTTCTTT

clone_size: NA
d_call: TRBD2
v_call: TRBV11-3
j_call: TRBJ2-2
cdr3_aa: CASSPTVGGSTGELFF
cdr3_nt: TGTGCCAGCAGCCCAACTGTGGGGGGGAGCACCGGGGAGCTGTTTTTT

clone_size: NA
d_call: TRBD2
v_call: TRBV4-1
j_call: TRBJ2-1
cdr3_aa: CASSRLGTSYYNEQFF
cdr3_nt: TGCGCCAGCAGCCGGTTAGGGACTAGCTATTACAATGAGCAGTTCTTC

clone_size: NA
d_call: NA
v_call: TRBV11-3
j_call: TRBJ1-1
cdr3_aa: CASSLDPRLLDGPTEAFF
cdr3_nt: TGTGCCAGCAGCTTAGATCCCCGTCTTTTGGACGGCCCAACTGAAGCTTTCTTT

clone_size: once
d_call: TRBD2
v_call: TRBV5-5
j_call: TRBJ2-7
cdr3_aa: CASSFSGSEVGEQYF
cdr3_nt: TGTGCCAGCAGCTTTAGCGGGAGTGAGGTCGGGGAGCAGTACTTC

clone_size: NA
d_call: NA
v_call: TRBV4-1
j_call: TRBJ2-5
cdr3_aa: CASSSRDSDQETQYF
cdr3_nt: TGCGCCAGCAGCTCCCGGGACTCCGATCAAGAGACCCAGTACTTC

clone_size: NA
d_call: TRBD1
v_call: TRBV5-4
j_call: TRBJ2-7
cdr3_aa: CASSSGQGVHEQYF
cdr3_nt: TGTGCCAGCAGCTCCGGACAGGGTGTACACGAGCAGTACTTC

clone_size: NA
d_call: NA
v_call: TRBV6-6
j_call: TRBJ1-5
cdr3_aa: CASSAGSRQPQHF
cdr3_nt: TGTGCCAGCTCGGCAGGGTCTAGGCAGCCCCAGCATTTT